The 19 T cell receptor beta chains below all came from one sample that was sequenced in a study of blood T cell repertoires in COVID-19. The data were produced by immunoSEQ multiplex PCR, yet TCRdb's version contains in-frame clones alone and is incomplete. Here the sample spans about 360,000 clones, 75% to 90% being singletons. The specimen was peripheral blood. The source is a woman aged 55-75 years with COVID-19, enrolled during active disease.

This clone was counted only a few times. V usage is TRBV4-2 and J usage is TRBJ2-5; TRBD2 agrees at 9 bases. Germline CDR1 and CDR2: LGHNA and YNFKEQ. V gave up 1 base and J gave up 5 bases; unmatched junction bases: 8. The CDR3 extends over 16 amino acids. CDR3 sequence: CASSQGRGGAWETQYF. The CDR3 DNA reads TGTGCCAGCAGCCAAGGGCGGGGGGGAGCTTGGGAGACCCAGTACTTC.

The genes are TRBV27 and TRBJ2-5; D call uncertain. Germline V gives CDR1 MNHEY, CDR2 SMNVEV (reference sequence). The CDR3 spans 15 residues. V lost 3 bases and J 0 bases, leaving 11 bases between the germline ends. CDR3 in DNA: TGTGCCAGCAGTTTGGTAACAGCTTACCAAGAGACCCAGTACTTC. It encodes CASSLVTAYQETQYF.

A single count supports this clone. The chain is built from TRBV2 and TRBJ1-1, with 8 nucleotides matching TRBD1. CDR3 size: 14 residues. Germline V lookup: CDR1 SNHLY, CDR2 FYNNEI. J gave up 3 bases and V 8 bases, and 8 bases lay outside the gene matches. The CDR3: CASADREGDTEAFF. The DNA of the CDR3 is TGTGCCAGCGCGGACAGGGAAGGGGACACTGAAGCTTTCTTT.

The chain employs TRBV2 and TRBJ2-1, with 14 bases that match TRBD2. V lost 6 bases and J lost 3; bases outside the gene matches: 7. The CDR3 is made up of 17 amino acids. Per the germline V gene, CDR1 is SNHLY and CDR2 is FYNNEI. CDR3 bases: TGTGCCAGCAGGAGGACTAGCGGGGGGCAAGTCTACAATGAGCAGTTCTTC. Amino acids: CASRRTSGGQVYNEQFF.

Of note for this clone: A much bigger clone sits one base away, suggesting this may be a read error. The J gene is TRBJ2-5, the V gene TRBV2; 14 bases align to TRBD2. Germline loops: CDR1 SNHLY, CDR2 FYNNEI. CDR3 length equals 15 residues. The V and J ends lost 6 bases and 4 bases, in that order; junction bases with no gene match: 4. CDR3: CASSQGLAGGETQYF. The CDR3 DNA follows: TGTGCCAGCAGCCAAGGACTAGCGGGGGGAGAGACCCAGTACTTC.

This chain uses TRBV19 with TRBJ2-3; 9 positions agree with TRBD2. The CDR3 has 16 residues. Germline CDR1 reads LNHDA; CDR2 reads SQIVND (reference sequence). The ends lost 2 bases at V and 9 bases at J; junction bases unmatched: 12. Here the CDR3 DNA reads TGTGCCAGTAGTATACTCTTTGGCGGGGGGGCCCCGACGCAGTATTTT. Its translation: CASSILFGGGAPTQYF.

J is TRBJ2-7 and V is TRBV6-2 or TRBV6-3, with 10 bases fitting TRBD2. There are 14 residues in the CDR3. J gave up 6 bases and V 5 bases, and 7 bases lay outside the gene matches. Germline CDR1 reads MNHEY; CDR2 reads SVGEGT. CDR3 nucleotide sequence: TGTGCCAGCAGTATCGAGCGGGGGGGCCGCGAGCAGTACTTC. It translates to CASSIERGGREQYF.

The genes are TRBV5-1 and TRBJ2-5, with 7 bases matching TRBD1. The V gene's germline CDR1 is SGHRS and CDR2 YFSETQ. The CDR3 totals 16 residues. Trimming took 2 bases from V and 4 from J; bases not matched to a gene: 11. This CDR3 reads CASSLFPGQLGETQYF. CDR3 in DNA: TGCGCCAGCAGCTTATTTCCGGGACAGCTGGGAGAGACCCAGTACTTC.

The chain links TRBV14 to TRBJ2-7, with 8 bases matching TRBD2. Germline V gives CDR1 SGHDN, CDR2 FVKESK. The trim removed 2 bases at V and 6 bases at J, leaving 9 bases unmatched. This CDR3 spans 15 amino acids. The CDR3 sequence is CASSQTGLGRAEQYF. CDR3 nucleotide sequence: TGTGCCAGCAGCCAAACGGGACTAGGGCGGGCCGAGCAGTACTTC.

The J gene is TRBJ2-1, the V gene TRBV20-1; D perhaps matches TRBD2 (6 bases). This CDR3 spans 16 amino acids. The V and J ends lost 3 bases and 0 bases respectively, with 15 bases between them. Looked up from germline, CDR1 is DFQATT and CDR2 is SNEGSKA (reference sequence). CDR3 in amino acids: CSASPLLADSYNEQFF. CDR3 sequence (DNA): TGCAGTGCTAGTCCTTTATTAGCGGACTCCTACAATGAGCAGTTCTTC.

J is TRBJ1-2 and V is TRBV4-3, with D maybe TRBD1 (6 bases). Germline-derived CDR1 and CDR2 are LGHNA and YSLEER. This CDR3 spans 15 amino acids. V was pared by 0 bases and J by 4 bases, with 12 bases between. CDR3 DNA: TGCGCCAGCAGCCAAGATGGGGCAGGGGCCTATGGCTACACCTTC. Amino acid sequence: CASSQDGAGAYGYTF.

The chain carries TRBV4-1 and TRBJ2-7, with D possibly TRBD2 on 6 matching bases. Looked up from germline, CDR1 is MGHRA and CDR2 is YSYEKL. CDR3 length: 16 amino acids. Trimming took 1 base from V and 6 from J, leaving 19 bases between them. The CDR3 sequence is CASSQVDRREVCEQYF. The DNA for the CDR3 is TGCGCCAGCAGCCAAGTCGACCGGAGGGAGGTATGCGAGCAGTACTTC.

The gene calls are TRBV6-4 and TRBJ2-3; 13 positions match TRBD2. Germline CDR1 MRHNA, CDR2 SNTAGT. J was trimmed by 0 bases and V by 5 bases; bases with no gene match: 2. The CDR3 length is 16 residues. As DNA, the CDR3 is TGTGCCAGCAGTCGACTAGCGGGGGGCAGCACAGATACGCAGTATTTT. This sequence encodes CASSRLAGGSTDTQYF.

This sequence joins TRBV5-6 and TRBJ1-2; 7 nucleotides match TRBD1. The length of the CDR3 is 15 residues. Germline CDR1 is SGHDT and CDR2 is YYEEEE. With 0 bases clipped from V and 4 bases from J, the junction kept 6 bases outside the gene matches. The CDR3 coding sequence is TGTGCCAGCAGCTTGGGGACAGGTACGATCTATGGCTACACCTTC. Residues: CASSLGTGTIYGYTF.

This chain connects TRBV9 to TRBJ2-1; 10 bases are a match to TRBD2. CDR3 length equals 16 residues. Losses at the gene ends were 0 bases for V and 9 bases for J; bases not matched to a gene: 9. Germline-derived CDR1 and CDR2 are SGDLS and YYNGEE. The CDR3 region is CASSVGIAGGGGEQFF. DNA for the CDR3: TGTGCCAGCAGCGTAGGGATAGCGGGAGGAGGTGGTGAGCAGTTCTTC.

The V and J genes are TRBV19 and TRBJ1-3; a weak D match, TRBD1 (5 bases). The germline V gene encodes CDR1 LNHDA and CDR2 SQIVND (reference sequence). This CDR3 spans 16 amino acids. Between the trimmed V and J ends, which lost 4 bases and 2 bases, there was a span of 15 bases. As DNA, the CDR3 is TGTGCCAGTAGTACCCTGGCTAAGGGGCCTGGAAACACCATATATTTT. Its protein product is CASSTLAKGPGNTIYF.

The rearrangement uses TRBV6-2 or TRBV6-3 and TRBJ1-5, with D hard to call. Trimming pared 5 bases from V and 0 bases from J, leaving 14 bases between. CDR1 MNHEY and CDR2 SVGEGT come from the germline V gene. The CDR3 runs 16 residues. CDR3 amino acids: CASSRTILSSNQPQHF. In DNA form, the CDR3 reads TGTGCCAGCAGTCGAACAATCCTTTCTAGCAATCAGCCCCAGCATTTT.

This clone was seen just once. This chain connects TRBV11-3 to TRBJ1-1; TRBD1 might be the D (6 bases). This CDR3 is 14 amino acids long. The V and J ends lost 8 bases and 7 bases respectively, with 20 bases between them. Germline CDR1 is SGHNT and CDR2 is YENEEA. The DNA of the CDR3 is TGTGCCAGCGGGTCCGTCGGGGGGCAGGGTGAAGCTTTCTTT. Amino acid sequence: CASGSVGGQGEAFF.

The chain recombines TRBV9 with TRBJ1-2; D is ambiguous. The germline V and J ends were trimmed by 0 bases and 2 bases, with 8 bases remaining between them. In germline, CDR1 is SGDLS, CDR2 YYNGEE. The CDR3 spans 14 residues. The CDR3 spells CASSVENRNYGYTF. CDR3 coding DNA: TGTGCCAGCAGCGTAGAAAACAGAAACTATGGCTACACCTTC. Using reference TRBV9 and TRBJ1-2 for the parts outside the CDR3, the full variable domain is DSGVTQTPKHLITATGQRVTLRCSPRSGDLSVYWYQQSLDQGLQFLIQYYNGEERAKGNILERFSAQQFPDLHSELNLSSLELGDSALYFCASSVENRNYGYTFGSGTRLTVV.